This paragraph covers one T cell receptor (beta chain) sequence. The CDR3 totals 15 residues. V trimming: 4 bases; J trimming: 2 bases; junction bases outside the gene matches: 4. Germline CDR1 is ENHRY and CDR2 is SYGVKD. Ages ranged from 18 to 89 years, with residence in 24 US areas. Cohorts were based on clinical histories the participants reported. Authors' analysis steps: Estimated nucleated cell counts came from reference gene primer amplification. Profiled with immunoSEQ multiplex PCR; TCRdb holds only in-frame clones, not every one. V, J and clone size reflect that table, while D and trimming were determined from the DNA. The top ten clones hold around 9.3% of a sample with about 210,000 clones, 81% of them seen once. This sample was taken from a study of blood T cell repertoires in COVID-19. As for the study in general: Italy, Spain and the United States were the sources of the convalescent and acute COVID-19 samples.

The sequenced material came from PBMCs or T cells enriched from blood (not recorded which). The clonotype comes from a woman aged 50 to 60 with acute COVID-19. The V and J genes are TRBV10-3 and TRBJ1-2, with 10 bases matching TRBD1. CDR3 sequence: CAISGGTGANYGYTF. The CDR3 nucleotides are TGTGCCATCAGTGGGGGGACAGGGGCAAACTATGGCTACACCTTC.